This T cell receptor (beta chain) was sequenced for a study of identical twins. Germline loops: CDR1 SEHNR, CDR2 FQNEAQ (reference sequence). The V gene lost 4 bases and the J gene lost 3 bases, with 6 bases spanning the gap. The CDR3 is 13 amino acids. TCRdb reprocessed the 5' RACE reads with MiXCR, giving one entry per CDR3 protein. Here the sample spans fewer than 500,000 distinct CDR3 sequences, over 11% being singletons. This clonotype was counted only a few times. This sample also belongs to another study, concerning yellow fever vaccine responses in identical twins.

This clonotype originated in a woman younger than 35 in good health. J is TRBJ2-2 and V is TRBV7-9; D not certain. The sequencing input was CD4+ T cells sorted from blood. CDR3: CASSWADTGELFF. In DNA form, the CDR3 reads TGTGCCAGCAGCTGGGCAGACACCGGGGAGCTGTTTTTT.